There are many counts of the clone carrying this T cell receptor beta chain. The data belong to a study of T-cell reconstitution after alpha-beta-depleted transplantation in children. Using unique molecular identifiers, the investigators prepared the TCRbeta library. Using its own MiXCR run on the PCR reads, TCRdb lists one record per CDR3 protein. The data show around 450,000 distinct CDR3 sequences, approximately 10% seen once. This TCR came from a child aged 2 to 9 with inherited bone marrow failure, due to receive a stem cell transplant. Material: PBMCs, obtained before TCRalphabeta/CD19-depleted stem cell transplant.

The CDR3 DNA sequence: TGTGCCCCAAGGTGGGGGGCTAGCGGGAGGGAAACAGATACGCAGTATTTT. This translates into CAPRWGASGRETDTQYF. The chain recombines TRBV25-1 with TRBJ2-3, with 12 bases that match TRBD2. The V gene's germline CDR1 is MGHDK and CDR2 SYGVNS. The junction had 15 bases not matched to a gene; V was cut back by 11 bases and J by 3 bases. The CDR3 is 17 residues long.